This T cell receptor (beta chain) was retrieved from a study of shared clonotypes between healthy human individuals. Trimming shortened V by 1 base and J by 0 bases, and 10 bases separated the two germline ends. This CDR3 region has 16 residues. Germline values: CDR1 SEHNR, CDR2 FQNEAQ (reference sequence). Profiled with immunoSEQ multiplex PCR; TCRdb holds only in-frame clones, not every one. Here the sample spans some 1.4 million clones, roughly 96% being singletons. The clonotype was recovered from a man aged 25-45 years in good health. Input material: naive CD4+ T cells sorted from blood. Subset denoted: CD45RA+ positively selected. The genes are TRBV7-9 and TRBJ2-1; D is unresolved. The DNA for the CDR3 is TGTGCCAGCAGCTTAGAACTTACGAGCTCCTACAATGAGCAGTTCTTC. Translation gives CASSLELTSSYNEQFF.